Shown below are 28 T cell receptor beta chains from a single sample sequenced in a study of response to subunit inactivated influenza vaccine. One entry per CDR3 protein results from TCRdb running MiXCR on the RT-PCR reads. The repertoire includes about 520,000 distinct CDR3 sequences, approximately 7.3% of them detected once, and over 10% sits in the top ten. The material was PBMCs from blood, obtained roughly 24 months after vaccination. Receptors were obtained from a man aged 50 to 75 who received an inactivated influenza vaccine.

This clonotype was seen many times. The rearrangement links TRBV25-1 to TRBJ2-7; 11 nucleotides agree with TRBD1. The germline V gene encodes CDR1 MGHDK and CDR2 SYGVNS. V trimming: 5 bases; J trimming: 0 bases; junction bases outside the gene matches: 6. This CDR3 is built from 16 residues. CDR3 DNA sequence: TGTGCCAGCAGTCTATCGGGACAGGGGGGCTCCTACGAGCAGTACTTC. Its protein is CASSLSGQGGSYEQYF.

This clonotype came up many times. The J gene is TRBJ1-6, the V gene TRBV6-1; the match to TRBD1 covers 9 bases. The CDR3 totals 16 residues. V shed 5 bases, J shed 6 bases, and the junction held 8 bases outside the gene matches. CDR1 is MNHNS and CDR2 is SASEGT in the germline V gene. CDR3 loop: CASSREPGQGNSPLHF. CDR3 DNA: TGTGCCAGCAGTCGAGAACCGGGACAGGGTAATTCACCCCTCCACTTT.

The sample holds many counts of this clonotype. This sequence joins TRBV7-9 and TRBJ2-2; D is uncertain. Trimming cost V 5 bases and J 7 bases, with 11 bases left between them. The V gene's germline CDR1 is SEHNR and CDR2 FQNEAQ (reference sequence). The length of the CDR3 is 13 residues. The CDR3 nucleotides read TGTGCCAGCAGCCCACCGCTCTTCGGGGAGCTGTTTTTT. Translated, it gives CASSPPLFGELFF.

This clonotype was seen at least ten times. V is TRBV3-1 and J is TRBJ2-2; 11 bases map to TRBD1. J gave up 2 bases and V 3 bases, and 2 bases lay outside the gene matches. CDR1 and CDR2 from the germline V gene are LGHDT and YNNKEL (reference sequence). The CDR3 has 16 residues. This CDR3 reads CASSQGTGGNTGELFF. CDR3 DNA sequence: TGTGCCAGCAGCCAGGGGACAGGGGGAAACACCGGGGAGCTGTTTTTT.

There are many counts of this clonotype. V and J are TRBV5-1 and TRBJ2-5; 7 bases line up with TRBD2. V was clipped by 1 base and J by 5 bases; unmatched bases: 11. CDR1 and CDR2 (germline): SGHRS, YFSETQ. This CDR3 has 16 amino acids. The CDR3 nucleotides read TGCGCCAGCAGCTTGTGGAGAGGTCCGGGAGGCGAGACCCAGTACTTC. Its protein product is CASSLWRGPGGETQYF.

The sample holds one count of this clonotype. The V call is TRBV4-2, the J call TRBJ2-7; maybe TRBD1 (5 bases). The V end was cut by 1 base, the J end by 2 bases, with 12 bases between. The CDR3 runs to 15 residues. Germline lookup yields CDR1 LGHNA and CDR2 YNFKEQ. For the CDR3, the DNA is TGTGCCAGCAGCCAAGTTGTCGACAGAGCCTACGAGCAGTACTTC. Protein product: CASSQVVDRAYEQYF.

This clonotype was seen at least ten times. The chain employs TRBV28 and TRBJ2-7; 9 nucleotides match TRBD2. Germline V gene data show CDR1 as MDHEN and CDR2 as SYDVKM. J was trimmed by 4 bases and V by 7 bases; bases with no gene match: 8. This CDR3 spans 14 amino acids. CDR3: CASKSPSGRYEQYF. The CDR3 nucleotides are TGTGCCAGCAAGTCGCCCAGCGGGAGGTACGAGCAGTACTTC. The entire variable domain, with the rest obtained from reference TRBV28 and TRBJ2-7, is as follows: DVKVTQSSRYLVKRTGEKVFLECVQDMDHENMFWYRQDPGLGLRLIYFSYDVKMKEKGDIPEGYSVSREKKERFSLILESASTNQTSMYLCASKSPSGRYEQYFGPGTRLTVT.

The table lists this clonotype with a few counts. The V and J genes are TRBV9 and TRBJ2-7; perhaps TRBD1 as D (6 bases). Germline V gives CDR1 SGDLS, CDR2 YYNGEE. The CDR3 runs to 14 residues. V was shortened by 4 bases and J by 5 bases, with 16 bases between the two germline ends. CDR3 loop: CASSPVTGSDEQYF. In nucleotides, the CDR3 is TGTGCCAGCAGCCCTGTGACAGGCAGCGACGAGCAGTACTTC.

This clonotype was detected only a few times. J is TRBJ1-5 and V is TRBV7-4; the match to TRBD1 covers 7 bases. This CDR3 region has 15 residues. The germline gives CDR1 SGHVT, CDR2 SQSDAQ. V lost 2 bases, J lost 2 bases, and 3 bases stayed unmatched. The DNA for the CDR3 is TGTGCCAGCAGCTTATCTGACAGGGGCAATCAGCCCCAGCATTTT. It encodes CASSLSDRGNQPQHF.

The chain joins TRBV3-1 to TRBJ1-1, with D unresolved. V lost 4 bases to trimming and J lost 6 bases, with 18 bases between them. Germline lookup yields CDR1 LGHDT and CDR2 YNNKEL (reference sequence). CDR3 size: 15 residues. CDR3 sequence (DNA): TGTGCCAGCAGCCCTACGGGTTTCACCAGGCCTGAAGCTTTCTTT. Amino acid sequence: CASSPTGFTRPEAFF.

This clonotype was observed a handful of times. The V and J genes are TRBV18 and TRBJ1-5, with no clear D. The CDR3 sequence is 15 residues long. CDR1 is KGHSH, CDR2 LQKENI, per germline. Trimming removed 3 bases at V and 1 base at J, with 10 bases between. CDR3 DNA: TGTGCCAGCTCACCGGACGTGGGCAGCAATCAGCCCCAGCATTTT. Protein product: CASSPDVGSNQPQHF.

To note about this clonotype: This sequence may be a read error, since a much larger clone differs from it by one base. The chain recombines TRBV27 with TRBJ2-1; D ambiguous. The germline CDR1 and CDR2 sequences are MNHEY and SMNVEV (reference sequence). The CDR3 loop spans 16 amino acids. Between the trimmed V and J ends, which lost 4 bases and 0 bases, there was a span of 13 bases. DNA for the CDR3: TGTGCCAGCAGTTCCTTCAAGGTCTACTCCTACAATGAGCAGTTCTTC. Amino acid sequence: CASSSFKVYSYNEQFF.

This clonotype was counted a few times. This sequence joins TRBV4-1 and TRBJ1-1, with 8 bases matching TRBD1. Looked up from germline, CDR1 is MGHRA and CDR2 is YSYEKL. The CDR3 has 16 residues. Trimming removed 6 bases from V and 4 bases from J; junction bases left unmatched: 13. The CDR3 DNA follows: TGCGCCAGCAGTCGCTCCGGGCAGGGGGCGACCACTGAAGCTTTCTTT. Its protein is CASSRSGQGATTEAFF.

This clonotype was detected only a few times. V and J are TRBV5-1 and TRBJ2-1; D unresolved. The length of the CDR3 is 16 residues. Trimming pared 0 bases from V and 0 bases from J, leaving 10 bases between. Looked up from germline, CDR1 is SGHRS and CDR2 is YFSETQ. CDR3 sequence: CASSLDPVSSYNEQFF. In DNA form, the CDR3 reads TGCGCCAGCAGCTTGGACCCGGTTAGCTCCTACAATGAGCAGTTCTTC.

This clonotype was detected a few times. An end of the junction does not agree with germline; a read error may underlie this. The chain combines TRBV20-1 with TRBJ2-4; a weak D match, TRBD2 (5 bases). CDR1 and CDR2 from the germline V gene are DFQATT and SNEGSKA (reference sequence). The CDR3 extends over 14 amino acids. The CDR3 DNA follows: TGCAGTGCGAGAGGGCCCAGAGCCAAAAACATTCAGTACTTC. It translates to CSARGPRAKNIQYF.

This clonotype was seen a few times. The rearrangement uses TRBV5-1 and TRBJ1-2, with unresolved D. The CDR3 length is 13 residues. The germline CDR1 and CDR2 sequences are SGHRS and YFSETQ. V was trimmed by 4 bases and J by 1 base, leaving 8 bases between them. CDR3 nucleotide sequence: TGCGCCAGCAGCGAGGAGATTAACTATGGCTACACCTTC. Translation gives CASSEEINYGYTF.

The J gene is TRBJ2-2, the V gene TRBV6-2 or TRBV6-3; possibly TRBD2 for D (5 bases). CDR1 is MNHEY, CDR2 SVGEGT, per germline. Deletions cut 11 bases from V and 3 bases from J, with 13 bases between. This CDR3 is 13 amino acids long. The CDR3 nucleotides are TGTGCCGCGGGTGTACCCCACACCGGGGAGCTGTTTTTT. It encodes CAAGVPHTGELFF.

V and J are TRBV20-1 and TRBJ2-1, with 9 bases matching TRBD2. CDR1 and CDR2 (germline): DFQATT, SNEGSKA (reference sequence). Losses at the gene ends were 0 bases for V and 3 bases for J; bases not matched to a gene: 6. CDR3 length: 16 residues. CDR3 sequence reads: CSARDSAAGGYNEQFF. The CDR3 nucleotides read TGCAGTGCTAGAGACTCTGCAGCGGGGGGCTACAATGAGCAGTTCTTC.

The chain uses TRBV4-3 and TRBJ2-6; TRBD1 might be the D (6 bases). The CDR3 is 18 residues long. CDR1 is LGHNA and CDR2 is YSLEER in the germline V gene. V was cut by 6 bases and J by 0 bases, with 18 bases left in between. CDR3 sequence reads: CASRVDRVIYSGANVLTF. For the CDR3, the DNA is TGCGCCAGCAGGGTGGACAGAGTAATTTACTCTGGGGCCAACGTCCTGACTTTC.

This clonotype was seen ten or more times. V gene TRBV19 combines with J gene TRBJ2-5; the match to TRBD2 covers 7 bases. Germline V gives CDR1 LNHDA, CDR2 SQIVND (reference sequence). CDR3 size: 15 residues. J gave up 1 base and V 0 bases, and 2 bases lay outside the gene matches. In DNA, the CDR3 is TGTGCCAGTAGTATAGAGGGAGGGCCCCAAGAGACCCAGTACTTC. It codes for CASSIEGGPQETQYF.

This chain uses TRBV4-3 with TRBJ2-5; no clear D. Trimming stripped 4 bases from V and 5 bases from J, with 11 bases between. CDR3 length: 13 amino acids. Looked up from germline, CDR1 is LGHNA and CDR2 is YSLEER. DNA for the CDR3: TGCGCCAGCAGCCGACAACCCTCGGAGACCCAGTACTTC. This codes for CASSRQPSETQYF.

This clonotype was seen more than once but under ten times. The V gene is TRBV5-1, the J gene TRBJ2-7, with 12 bases lining up with TRBD2. Looked up from germline, CDR1 is SGHRS and CDR2 is YFSETQ. The V segment lost 0 bases and the J segment 3 bases; nucleotides outside the gene matches: 10. The CDR3 loop spans 18 amino acids. CDR3 amino acids: CASSLGSVTSGGNYEQYF. The CDR3 nucleotides read TGCGCCAGCAGCTTGGGGTCTGTGACTAGCGGGGGAAACTACGAGCAGTACTTC.

This clonotype has more than one count but fewer than ten. V usage is TRBV5-1 and J usage is TRBJ1-3, with TRBD1 identical over 8 bases. The CDR3 contains 15 residues. The germline V gene has CDR1 SGHRS and CDR2 YFSETQ. The V segment lost 5 bases and the J segment 1 base; nucleotides outside the gene matches: 5. Here the CDR3 reads CASRTRTGSGNTIYF. The CDR3, as DNA: TGCGCCAGCAGGACTCGGACAGGGTCTGGAAACACCATATATTTT.

The chain is built from TRBV7-8 and TRBJ2-2; 14 nucleotides match TRBD2. Per germline, CDR1 SGHVS and CDR2 FQNEAQ. The V segment lost 4 bases and the J segment 4 bases; nucleotides outside the gene matches: 5. The CDR3 has 17 residues. The CDR3 is CASSSRLAGGTTGELFF. For the CDR3, the DNA is TGTGCCAGCAGCTCGAGACTAGCGGGGGGGACCACCGGGGAGCTGTTTTTT. Complete variable domain (other parts from reference TRBV7-8 and TRBJ2-2): GAGVSQSPRYKVAKRGQDVALRCDPISGHVSLFWYQQALGQGPEFLTYFQNEAQLDKSGLPSDRFFAERPEGSVSTLKIQRTQQEDSAVYLCASSSRLAGGTTGELFFGEGSRLTVL.

The chain links TRBV29-1 to TRBJ2-3; maybe TRBD1 (6 bases). The length of the CDR3 is 18 residues. Trimming pared 1 base from V and 2 bases from J, leaving 22 bases between. Germline loops: CDR1 SQVTM, CDR2 ANQGSEA. The DNA for the CDR3 is TGCAGCGTTGAAGTTCACCGGGACATCTGGAAGGCCACAGATACGCAGTATTTT. Translated: CSVEVHRDIWKATDTQYF.

This clonotype was seen ten or more times. CDR3 in DNA: TGTGCCAGCAGTTTGAGCCGGAGGGCTCGTACGCAGTATTTT. Translation: CASSLSRRARTQYF. V gene TRBV12-3 or TRBV12-4 combines with J gene TRBJ2-3; possibly TRBD2 for D (6 bases). V was trimmed by 3 bases and J by 8 bases, leaving 15 bases between them. This CDR3 comprises 14 residues.

This clonotype showed up just a few times. The genes are TRBV6-4 and TRBJ2-2, with D possibly being TRBD2 (6 bases). V was shortened by 4 bases and J by 7 bases, with 7 bases between the two germline ends. This CDR3 has 12 residues. Germline CDR1 is MRHNA and CDR2 is SNTAGT. The DNA of the CDR3 is TGTGCCAGCAGTGCGGAGGGCGGGGAGCTGTTTTTT. Its protein product is CASSAEGGELFF.

This clonotype was seen at least ten times. The rearrangement links TRBV7-9 to TRBJ2-2; 7 nucleotides match TRBD2. The CDR3 totals 15 residues. Germline V gives CDR1 SEHNR, CDR2 FQNEAQ (reference sequence). The J segment lost 7 bases and the V segment lost 5 bases, leaving 10 bases of the junction unmatched. The CDR3 nucleotides read TGTGCCAGCAGCCCCCATCCAGGGAGGGTCGGGGAGCTGTTTTTT. Translating gives CASSPHPGRVGELFF.